This T cell receptor beta chain was sequenced in a study of PD-L1 blockade in urothelial cancer. Whole-study context: Males with urothelial cancer arising in the bladder constituted most of the 29 patients. Timepoints chosen for blood analysis were 3 weeks (second dose) and 6 weeks after treatment start.

Assay used: immunoSEQ multiplex PCR; TCRdb lists only in-frame clones, some missing. Of about 50,000 clones in the sample, around three quarters were seen once. V lost 0 bases to trimming and J lost 5 bases; unmatched junction nucleotides: 15. This CDR3 contains 19 residues. Germline-derived CDR1 and CDR2 are SGHNT and YENEEA. The number of samples from each patient was between 1 and 8, taken pretreatment and on-treatment. The genes are TRBV11-3 and TRBJ2-3; 9 nucleotides line up with TRBD2. The receptor was isolated from a man between 70 and 80 years old with urothelial cancer. Sequences were derived from PBMCs, sampled around atezolizumab (anti-PD-L1) treatment. CDR3 protein: CASSLDSGRGGGAEDTQYF. The CDR3 nucleotides read TGTGCCAGCAGCTTAGATTCTGGAAGAGGCGGGGGGGCAGAAGATACGCAGTATTTT.